This T cell receptor beta chain was retrieved from a study of control samples from healthy donors and cancer patients. TCRdb's table, derived via immunoSEQ multiplex PCR, lists solely in-frame clones and lacks some. The table lists about 120,000 clones, over 85% of them singletons. The CDR3 runs to 13 residues. V shed 5 bases and J 6 bases; nucleotides not matched to a gene: 7. Per the germline V gene, CDR1 is SGHDT and CDR2 is YYEEEE. Sequenced: blood. V is TRBV5-6 and J is TRBJ1-2; 7 bases line up with TRBD1. This TCR was recovered from a young man in good health. The CDR3 DNA reads as TGTGCCAGCAGTACCAGGGGGATACATGGCTACACCTTC. This codes for CASSTRGIHGYTF.